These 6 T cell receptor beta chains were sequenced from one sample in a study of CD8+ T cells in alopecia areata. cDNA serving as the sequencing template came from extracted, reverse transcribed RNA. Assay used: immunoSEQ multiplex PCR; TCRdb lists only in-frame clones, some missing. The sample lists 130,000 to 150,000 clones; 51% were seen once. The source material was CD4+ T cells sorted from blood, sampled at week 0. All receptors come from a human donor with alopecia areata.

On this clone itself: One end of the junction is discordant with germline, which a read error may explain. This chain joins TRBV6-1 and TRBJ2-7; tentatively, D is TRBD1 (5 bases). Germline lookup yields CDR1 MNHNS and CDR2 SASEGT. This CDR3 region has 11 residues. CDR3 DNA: TGTGCCAGCAGTGAAGTAAGGGGCCATAACTTC. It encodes CASSEVRGHNF.

This chain's CDR3 is CASSTLRDREVEQYF. The CDR3 coding sequence is TGTGCCAGTAGTACTCTCCGGGACAGGGAGGTCGAGCAGTACTTC. The gene calls are TRBV19 and TRBJ2-7; TRBD1 agrees at 9 bases. CDR1 and CDR2 from the germline V gene are LNHDA and SQIVND (reference sequence). The V segment lost 4 bases and the J segment 6 bases; nucleotides outside the gene matches: 10. The CDR3 is 15 amino acids.

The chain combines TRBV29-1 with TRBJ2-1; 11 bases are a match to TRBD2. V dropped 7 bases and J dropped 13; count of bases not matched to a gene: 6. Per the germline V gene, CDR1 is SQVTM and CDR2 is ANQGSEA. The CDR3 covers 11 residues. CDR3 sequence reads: CSEGTSGVQFF. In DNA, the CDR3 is TGCAGCGAAGGGACTAGCGGTGTCCAGTTCTTC.

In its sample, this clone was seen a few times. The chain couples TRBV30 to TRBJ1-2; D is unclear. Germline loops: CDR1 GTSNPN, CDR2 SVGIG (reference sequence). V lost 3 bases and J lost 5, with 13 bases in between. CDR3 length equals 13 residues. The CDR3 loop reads CAWSAAPGYGYTF. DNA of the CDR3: TGTGCCTGGAGCGCCGCCCCCGGTTATGGCTACACCTTC.

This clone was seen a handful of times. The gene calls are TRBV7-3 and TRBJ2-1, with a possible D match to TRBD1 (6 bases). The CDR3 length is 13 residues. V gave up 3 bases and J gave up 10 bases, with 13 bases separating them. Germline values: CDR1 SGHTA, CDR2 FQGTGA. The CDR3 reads CASSLAQGQEQFF. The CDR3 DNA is TGTGCCAGCAGCTTGGCACAGGGTCAAGAGCAGTTCTTC.

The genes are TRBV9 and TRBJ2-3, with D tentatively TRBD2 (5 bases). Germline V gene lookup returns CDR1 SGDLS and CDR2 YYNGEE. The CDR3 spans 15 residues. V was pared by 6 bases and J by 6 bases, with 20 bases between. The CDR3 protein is CASKPRWESADTQYF. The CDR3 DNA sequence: TGTGCCAGCAAGCCGAGGTGGGAGTCGGCGGATACGCAGTATTTT.